The source of this TCR beta chain is a study of human T cells and chemical hapten exposure. Study outcomes and limitations: TCRs exceeding a frequency of 1 in 1000 stayed unchanged under DPC sensitization.

TCRdb re-derived calls from the RACE reads in MiXCR, one entry per CDR3 protein. The repertoire holds 95,000 or so distinct CDR3 sequences, with about an eighth as singletons. CDR1 MNHEY and CDR2 SVGAGI come from the germline V gene. CDR3 size: 13 residues. With 6 bases removed from V and 5 bases from J, the gap between germline ends came to 13 bases. As for time point: patch test 2, 6 weeks after DPC sensitization. Described treatment: therapeutic diphenylcyclopropenone sensitization with weekly scalp DPC. This clonotype occurred a few times. Its antigen is currently unknown. The origin of this receptor is a woman between 40 and 55 years old with alopecia areata. Some clones in this sample may be carry-over from other donors' samples. The source material was whole blood, sampled in connection with sensitization to the hapten diphenylcyclopropenone (DPC). The chain has TRBV6-5 and TRBJ2-5, with D maybe TRBD1 (5 bases). The CDR3 sequence: CASRETGTETQYF. Here the CDR3 DNA reads TGTGCCAGCAGGGAAACAGGAACCGAGACCCAGTACTTC.